These T cell receptor beta chains were read from a single sample in a study of T cells after yellow fever vaccination. TCRdb ran MiXCR on the 5' RACE reads and lists one entry per CDR3 protein. This sample has about 63,000 distinct CDR3 sequences, with 6.5% to 9% found just once. The source material was CD8+ T cells sorted from PBMCs, sampled 15 days after the yellow fever booster vaccination. Receptor source: a man aged 25 to 40 who received the YFV17D yellow fever vaccine. Both conserved end residues are part of each CDR3. D genes are given only for firm matches. Clone size is given for some rows only: seen once, a few or many times, or a class if the clone is expanded.

V: TRBV12-3/TRBV12-4
size: many
J: TRBJ2-7
D: TRBD1
DNA: TGTGCCAGCAGCCCCTACGGGGGACAGGGGGCCTACGAGCAGTACTTC
CDR3: CASSPYGGQGAYEQYF

V: TRBV5-4
size: many
J: TRBJ2-3
D: TRBD2
DNA: TGTGCCAGCAGGGATAGCGGGAGTGCAGATACGCAGTATTTT
CDR3: CASRDSGSADTQYF

V: TRBV7-9
size: many
J: TRBJ2-1
D: NA
DNA: TGTGCCAGCAGCTCCGGACAGCCGCTAAATGAGCAGTTCTTC
CDR3: CASSSGQPLNEQFF

V: TRBV5-1
size: many
J: TRBJ2-1
D: NA
DNA: TGCGCCAGCAGCTCGAACGTCGAGCAGTTCTTC
CDR3: CASSSNVEQFF

V: TRBV7-7
size: many
J: TRBJ2-1
D: TRBD2
DNA: TGTGCTAGCAGCTTGACCATAGCGGGAGGATACAATGAGCAGTTCTTC
CDR3: CASSLTIAGGYNEQFF

V: TRBV14
size: many
J: TRBJ2-1
D: NA
DNA: TGTGCCAGCAGCCACGACACCTACAATGAGCAGTTCTTC
CDR3: CASSHDTYNEQFF

V: TRBV12-3/TRBV12-4
size: few
J: TRBJ2-2
D: NA
DNA: TGTGCCAGCAGTTTCAGCTTTGGACAGCAAAACACCGGGGAGCTGTTTTTT
CDR3: CASSFSFGQQNTGELFF

V: TRBV6-5
size: many
J: TRBJ2-1
D: NA
DNA: TGTGCCAGCAGCACCTCTCCAACTTTCTACAATGAGCAGTTCTTC
CDR3: CASSTSPTFYNEQFF

V: TRBV20-1
size: many
J: TRBJ2-5
D: NA
DNA: TGCAGTGCTAGACTCGGCGGACAAGAGACCCAGTACTTC
CDR3: CSARLGGQETQYF

V: TRBV4-1
size: many
J: TRBJ2-1
D: NA
DNA: TGCGCCAGCAGCCAAGGAGGTTGGGGGGTCTCCTACAATGAGCAGTTCTTC
CDR3: CASSQGGWGVSYNEQFF

V: TRBV10-2
size: many
J: TRBJ2-3
D: NA
DNA: TGCGCCAGCAGTGATAGGGCCCTCCCAGGGGCGCAGTATTTT
CDR3: CASSDRALPGAQYF

V: TRBV5-6
size: many
J: TRBJ2-7
D: NA
DNA: TGTGCCAGCAGCTCGGCCGACAACGAGCAGTACTTC
CDR3: CASSSADNEQYF

V: TRBV29-1
size: many
J: TRBJ2-2
D: TRBD1
DNA: TGCAGCGCCGAGGGGACAGGGTTGGACGGGGAGCTGTTTTTT
CDR3: CSAEGTGLDGELFF

V: TRBV28
size: many
J: TRBJ2-5
D: NA
DNA: TGTGCCAGCAGCTCCCTGCCGGACAGAGATCTACAAGAGACCCAGTACTTC
CDR3: CASSSLPDRDLQETQYF

V: TRBV11-2
size: many
J: TRBJ2-2
D: TRBD1
DNA: TGTGCCGCTAACAGGGGGAGGAACACCGGGGAGCTGTTTTTT
CDR3: CAANRGRNTGELFF

V: TRBV28
size: many
J: TRBJ2-7
D: TRBD1
DNA: TGTGCCAGCAGTTTTCCAGGACAGGACCACTACGAGCAGTACTTC
CDR3: CASSFPGQDHYEQYF

V: TRBV6-1
size: many
J: TRBJ2-6
D: NA
DNA: TGTGCCAGCTTAGGGCGGGTTGGGGCCAACGTCCTGACTTTC
CDR3: CASLGRVGANVLTF

V: TRBV29-1
size: many
J: TRBJ1-2
D: TRBD1
DNA: TGCAGCGTTGAAGACCTAGGGGACAGTAACTATGGCTACACCTTC
CDR3: CSVEDLGDSNYGYTF

V: TRBV6-5
size: many
J: TRBJ2-1
D: TRBD2
DNA: TGTGCCAGCAGTTACTCGCCTAGCGGGAGTTTCGATGAGCAGTTCTTC
CDR3: CASSYSPSGSFDEQFF

V: TRBV11-2
size: many
J: TRBJ2-5
D: NA
DNA: TGTGCCAGCAGCTTATCACAGATTCAGACCCAGTACTTC
CDR3: CASSLSQIQTQYF

V: TRBV20-1
size: many
J: TRBJ2-3
D: NA
DNA: TGCAGTGCTAGAGGCCCGCATGACGGCACAGATACGCAGTATTTT
CDR3: CSARGPHDGTDTQYF

V: TRBV15
size: once
J: TRBJ2-1
D: TRBD2
DNA: TGTGCCACCAGCCCCCTCGGGGGGAGCTCCTACAATGAGCAGTTCTTC
CDR3: CATSPLGGSSYNEQFF

V: TRBV5-6
size: many
J: TRBJ2-6
D: NA
DNA: TGTGCCAGCATCATTGGGGTGGTAGGAGCTGGGGCCAACGTCCTGACTTTC
CDR3: CASIIGVVGAGANVLTF

V: TRBV19
size: few
J: TRBJ2-2
D: NA
DNA: TGTGCCAGTAGTAGAACCTTAGTGCCCGGGGAGCTGTTTTTT
CDR3: CASSRTLVPGELFF

V: TRBV3-1
size: NA
J: TRBJ2-2
D: NA
DNA: TGTGCCAGCAGCCAAGGTTACGGGGAGCTGTTTTTT
CDR3: CASSQGYGELFF

V: TRBV4-2
size: many
J: TRBJ2-2
D: NA
DNA: TGTGCCAGCAGCCAATACGACACAGGAACCGGGGAGCTGTTTTTT
CDR3: CASSQYDTGTGELFF

V: TRBV29-1
size: many
J: TRBJ2-1
D: NA
DNA: TGCAGCGTGTGCACGGATACCTACAATGAGCAGTTCTTC
CDR3: CSVCTDTYNEQFF

V: TRBV6-5
size: many
J: TRBJ2-5
D: NA
DNA: TGTGCCAGCAGTTACGGCCCTGGAGGGACCCAGTACTTC
CDR3: CASSYGPGGTQYF

V: TRBV12-3/TRBV12-4
size: many
J: TRBJ2-4
D: NA
DNA: TGTGCCAGCAGCCCGGGGTCCTCCCACATTCAGTACTTC
CDR3: CASSPGSSHIQYF

V: TRBV12-3/TRBV12-4
size: many
J: TRBJ2-5
D: TRBD1
DNA: TGTGCCAGCAGTTCCACCCTTGATGACAGGGCGGAAGGGACCCAGTACTTC
CDR3: CASSSTLDDRAEGTQYF

V: TRBV4-3
size: many
J: TRBJ2-7
D: NA
DNA: TGCGCCAGCAGCCAAGATCCAGCCGTCCCCGGCGAGCAGTACTTC
CDR3: CASSQDPAVPGEQYF

V: TRBV27
size: many
J: TRBJ2-5
D: NA
DNA: TGTGCCAGCACGGAAGGAGAGACCCAGTACTTC
CDR3: CASTEGETQYF

V: TRBV6-1
size: many
J: TRBJ2-3
D: TRBD1
DNA: TGTGCCAGCAGTGAAGCGGCCGGGACAGGTCACACAGATACGCAGTATTTT
CDR3: CASSEAAGTGHTDTQYF

V: TRBV7-7
size: many
J: TRBJ2-5
D: NA
DNA: TGTGCCAGCAGCTTAGTGCCGGGGAGTATCGAGACCCAGTACTTC
CDR3: CASSLVPGSIETQYF

V: TRBV2
size: many
J: TRBJ2-2
D: NA
DNA: TGTGCCAGCAGTGATTTCAGCGTTATGAACACCGGGGAGCTGTTTTTT
CDR3: CASSDFSVMNTGELFF

V: TRBV27
size: many
J: TRBJ2-7
D: NA
DNA: TGTGCCAGCAGTTTAGCGGGGGCCTCCGAGCAGTACTTC
CDR3: CASSLAGASEQYF

V: TRBV9
size: many
J: TRBJ2-2
D: TRBD2
DNA: TGTGCCAGCAGCCCTGGACTAGCGGTAATGAACACCGGGGAGCTGTTTTTT
CDR3: CASSPGLAVMNTGELFF

V: TRBV4-1
size: many
J: TRBJ1-2
D: NA
DNA: TGCGCCAGCAGCCGAGACCCGGGGGGGGACTATGGCTACACCTTC
CDR3: CASSRDPGGDYGYTF